This TCR beta chain was documented in a study of Ad26.COV2.S vaccination and SARS-CoV-2 variants. The overall study: The authors gave Ad26.COV2.S intramuscularly, either once or twice 56 days apart. General study findings and limits: Vaccinees displayed broader spike-specific TCR repertoires than placebo recipients.

A remark on this clone: What it recognizes is unknown.

The data were produced by immunoSEQ multiplex PCR, yet TCRdb's version contains in-frame clones alone and is incomplete. This table holds roughly 420,000 clones, roughly 88% found once. The V gene's germline CDR1 is SQVTM and CDR2 ANQGSEA. Trimming stripped 7 bases from V and 2 bases from J, with 12 bases between. This CDR3 has 13 residues. The treatment here: around 19 received Ad26.COV2.S at low or high dose, single or two shots; a few received placebo; per-sample allocation not given. The study sampled participants on day 63 after the first vaccine or placebo injection. This clonotype originated in a person between 18 and 60 years old who received the Ad26.COV2.S COVID-19 vaccine or a placebo. Sequencing used peripheral blood, obtained in a trial of Ad26.COV2.S vaccine versus placebo. The chain uses TRBV29-1 and TRBJ2-1; TRBD1 or TRBD2 may be the D gene (6 bases each). CDR3 region: CSAGDFAYNEQFF. As DNA, the CDR3 is TGCAGCGCAGGGGACTTTGCCTACAATGAGCAGTTCTTC.